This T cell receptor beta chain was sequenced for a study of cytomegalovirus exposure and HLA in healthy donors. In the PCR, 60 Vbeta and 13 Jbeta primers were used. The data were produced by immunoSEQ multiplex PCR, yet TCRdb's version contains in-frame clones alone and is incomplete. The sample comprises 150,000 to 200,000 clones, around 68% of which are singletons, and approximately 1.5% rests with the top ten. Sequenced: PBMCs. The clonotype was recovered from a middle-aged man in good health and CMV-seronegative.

CDR3 region: CASSPGRGLGGANVLTF. CDR3 bases: TGCGCCAGCAGCCCCGGGAGGGGACTCGGAGGGGCCAACGTCCTGACTTTC. The chain has TRBV5-1 and TRBJ2-6, with 8 positions matching TRBD2. V trimming: 4 bases; J trimming: 4 bases; junction bases outside the gene matches: 10. The CDR3 covers 17 residues. CDR1 is SGHRS and CDR2 is YFSETQ in the germline V gene.